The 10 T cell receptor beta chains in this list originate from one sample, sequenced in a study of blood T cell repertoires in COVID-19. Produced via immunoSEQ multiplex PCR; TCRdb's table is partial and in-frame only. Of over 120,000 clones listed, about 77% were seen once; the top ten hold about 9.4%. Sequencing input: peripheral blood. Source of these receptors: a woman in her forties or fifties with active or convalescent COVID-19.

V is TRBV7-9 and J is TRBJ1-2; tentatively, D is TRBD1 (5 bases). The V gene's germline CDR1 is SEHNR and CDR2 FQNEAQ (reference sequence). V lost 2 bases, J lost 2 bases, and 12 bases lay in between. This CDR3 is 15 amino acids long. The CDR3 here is CASSLSGGANYGYTF. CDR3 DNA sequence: TGTGCCAGCAGCTTATCGGGAGGGGCAAACTATGGCTACACCTTC.

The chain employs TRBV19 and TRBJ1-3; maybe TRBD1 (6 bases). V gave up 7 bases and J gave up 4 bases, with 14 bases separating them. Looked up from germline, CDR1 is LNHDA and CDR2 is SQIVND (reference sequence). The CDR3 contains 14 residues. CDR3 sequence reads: CASKPGTSGNTIYF. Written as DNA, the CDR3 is TGTGCCAGTAAACCGGGGACATCAGGAAACACCATATATTTT.

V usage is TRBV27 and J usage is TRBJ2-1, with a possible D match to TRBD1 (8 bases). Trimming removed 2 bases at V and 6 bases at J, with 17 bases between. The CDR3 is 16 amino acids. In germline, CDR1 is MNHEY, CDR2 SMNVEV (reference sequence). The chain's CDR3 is CASSLRGGTGGNEQFF. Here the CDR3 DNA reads TGTGCCAGCAGTTTAAGGGGGGGGACAGGAGGCAATGAGCAGTTCTTC.

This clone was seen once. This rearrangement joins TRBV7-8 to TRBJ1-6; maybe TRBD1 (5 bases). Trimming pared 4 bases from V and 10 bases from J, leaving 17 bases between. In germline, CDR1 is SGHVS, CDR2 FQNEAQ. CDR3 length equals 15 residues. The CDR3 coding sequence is TGTGCCAGCAGCTCCTGGGGCGCCCGGAACTCACCCCTCCACTTT. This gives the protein CASSSWGARNSPLHF.

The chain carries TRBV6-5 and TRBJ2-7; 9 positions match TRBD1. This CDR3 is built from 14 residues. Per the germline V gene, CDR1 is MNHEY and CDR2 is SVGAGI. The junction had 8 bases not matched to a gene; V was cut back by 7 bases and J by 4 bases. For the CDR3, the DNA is TGTGCCAGCACCAGGGACAGGGAGGGATACGAGCAGTACTTC. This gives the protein CASTRDREGYEQYF.

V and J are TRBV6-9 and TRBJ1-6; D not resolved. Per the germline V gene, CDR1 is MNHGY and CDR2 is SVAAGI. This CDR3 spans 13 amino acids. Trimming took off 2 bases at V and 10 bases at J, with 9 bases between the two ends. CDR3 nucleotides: TGTGCCAGCAGTTATCTCCAGTTATCACCCCTCCACTTT. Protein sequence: CASSYLQLSPLHF.

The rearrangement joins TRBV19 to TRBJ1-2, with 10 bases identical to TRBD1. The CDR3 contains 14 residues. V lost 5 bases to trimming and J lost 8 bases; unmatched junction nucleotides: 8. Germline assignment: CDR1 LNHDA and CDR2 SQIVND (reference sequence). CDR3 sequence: CASSPAGQGRGYTF. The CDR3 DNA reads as TGTGCCAGTAGTCCAGCGGGACAGGGGCGCGGCTACACCTTC.

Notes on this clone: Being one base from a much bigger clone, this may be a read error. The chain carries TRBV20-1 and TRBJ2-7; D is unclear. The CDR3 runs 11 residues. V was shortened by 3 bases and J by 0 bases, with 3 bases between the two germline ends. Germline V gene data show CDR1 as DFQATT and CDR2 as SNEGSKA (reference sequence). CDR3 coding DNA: TGCAGTGCTAGCCACTCCTACGAGCAGTACTTC. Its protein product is CSASHSYEQYF.

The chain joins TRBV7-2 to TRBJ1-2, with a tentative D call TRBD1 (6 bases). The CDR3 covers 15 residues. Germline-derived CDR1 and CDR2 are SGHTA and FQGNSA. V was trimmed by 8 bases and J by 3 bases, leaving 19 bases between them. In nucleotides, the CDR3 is TGTGCCAGCTCCGTGAGGGGACAAATGGACTATGGCTACACCTTC. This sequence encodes CASSVRGQMDYGYTF.

CDR3 nucleotide sequence: TGTGCCAGCAGCTCATTCGCCGGGACAGGGGGGAACACCATATATTTT. It codes for CASSSFAGTGGNTIYF. This chain links TRBV9 with TRBJ1-3; 11 bases match TRBD1. After removal of 4 bases from V and 7 bases from J, the junction contained 10 bases not matched to a gene. Germline V lookup: CDR1 SGDLS, CDR2 YYNGEE. The CDR3 is made up of 16 amino acids.